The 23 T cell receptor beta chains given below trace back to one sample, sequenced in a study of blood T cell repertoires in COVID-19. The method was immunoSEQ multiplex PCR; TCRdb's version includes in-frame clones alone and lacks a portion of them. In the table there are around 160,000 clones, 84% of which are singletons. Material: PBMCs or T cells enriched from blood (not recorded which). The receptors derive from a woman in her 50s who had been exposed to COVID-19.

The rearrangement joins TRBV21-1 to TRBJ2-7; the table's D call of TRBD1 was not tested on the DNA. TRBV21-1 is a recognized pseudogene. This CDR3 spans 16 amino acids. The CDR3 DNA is TGTGCCAGCAGCAAAGGGGACCGGGACAGATTCTACGAGCAGTACTTC. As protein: CASSKGDRDRFYEQYF.

The CDR3 protein is CASTNGFNTEAFF. The DNA of the CDR3 is TGTGCCAGCACCAACGGGTTTAACACTGAAGCTTTCTTT. V is TRBV5-6 and J is TRBJ1-1; no definite D call. Trimming took 6 bases from V and 2 from J, leaving 11 bases between them. The CDR3 consists of 13 residues. From germline, CDR1 is SGHDT and CDR2 YYEEEE.

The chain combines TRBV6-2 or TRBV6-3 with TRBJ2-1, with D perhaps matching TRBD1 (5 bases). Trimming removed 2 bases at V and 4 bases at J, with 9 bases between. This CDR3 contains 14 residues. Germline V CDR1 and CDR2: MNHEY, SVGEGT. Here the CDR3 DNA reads TGTGCCAGCAGTTACCCGGCAGGGTACAATGAGCAGTTCTTC. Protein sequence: CASSYPAGYNEQFF.

CDR3 in amino acids: CASSLGGVQETQYF. Written as DNA, the CDR3 is TGTGCCAGCAGCTTAGGGGGGGTCCAAGAGACCCAGTACTTC. The chain is built from TRBV11-3 and TRBJ2-5, with D tentatively TRBD2 (6 bases). Germline V gene data show CDR1 as SGHNT and CDR2 as YENEEA. The CDR3 length is 14 residues. With 1 base removed from V and 1 base from J, the gap between germline ends came to 7 bases.

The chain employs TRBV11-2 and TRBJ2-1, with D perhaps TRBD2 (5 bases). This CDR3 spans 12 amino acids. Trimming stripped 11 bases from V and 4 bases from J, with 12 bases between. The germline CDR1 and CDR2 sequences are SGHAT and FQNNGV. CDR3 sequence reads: CASGSMYNEQFF. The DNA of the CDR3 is TGTGCCTCGGGATCCATGTACAATGAGCAGTTCTTC. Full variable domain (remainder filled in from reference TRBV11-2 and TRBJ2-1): EAGVAQSPRYKIIEKRQSVAFWCNPISGHATLYWYQQILGQGPKLLIQFQNNGVVDDSQLPKDRFSAERLKGVDSTLKIQPAKLEDSAVYLCASGSMYNEQFFGPGTRLTVL.

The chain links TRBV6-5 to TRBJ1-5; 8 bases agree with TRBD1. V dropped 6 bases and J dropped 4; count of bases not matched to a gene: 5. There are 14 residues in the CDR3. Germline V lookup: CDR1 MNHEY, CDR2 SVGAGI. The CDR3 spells CASRPRQGNQPQHF. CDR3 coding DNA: TGTGCCAGCAGACCCCGACAGGGGAATCAGCCCCAGCATTTT.

The CDR3 here is CAIADRGGNTEAFF. The CDR3 nucleotides read TGTGCCATCGCGGACAGGGGAGGGAACACTGAAGCTTTCTTT. The chain is built from TRBV19 and TRBJ1-1, with TRBD1 matching over 9 bases. The germline CDR1 and CDR2 sequences are LNHDA and SQIVND (reference sequence). V gave up 10 bases and J gave up 1 base; unmatched junction bases: 7. CDR3 size: 14 residues.

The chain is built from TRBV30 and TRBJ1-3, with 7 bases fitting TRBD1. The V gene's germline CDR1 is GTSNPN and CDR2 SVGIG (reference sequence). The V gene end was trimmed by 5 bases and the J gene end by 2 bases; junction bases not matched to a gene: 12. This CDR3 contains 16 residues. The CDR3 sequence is CAWSGQQVGTGNTIYF. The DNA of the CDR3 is TGTGCCTGGTCGGGACAGCAGGTCGGGACTGGAAACACCATATATTTT. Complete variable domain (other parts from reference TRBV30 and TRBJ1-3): SQTIHQWPATLVQPVGSPLSLECTVEGTSNPNLYWYRQAAGRGLQLLFYSVGIGQISSEVPQNLSASRPQDRQFILSSKKLLLSDSGFYLCAWSGQQVGTGNTIYFGEGSWLTVV.

The CDR3: CASSQETSGKPYEQYF. In DNA form, the CDR3 reads TGCGCCAGCAGCCAAGAGACTAGCGGAAAACCCTACGAGCAGTACTTC. The chain recombines TRBV4-3 with TRBJ2-7; 9 bases are a match to TRBD2. Germline V gives CDR1 LGHNA, CDR2 YSLEER. The CDR3 totals 16 residues. V lost 0 bases and J lost 2; bases outside the gene matches: 5.

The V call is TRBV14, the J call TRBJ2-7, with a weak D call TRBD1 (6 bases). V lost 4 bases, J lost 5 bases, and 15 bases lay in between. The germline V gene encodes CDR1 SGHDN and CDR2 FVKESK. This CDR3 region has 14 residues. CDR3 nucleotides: TGTGCCAGCAGCCGCGAGCCAGGGGCCCACGAGCAGTACTTC. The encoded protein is CASSREPGAHEQYF.

In DNA, the CDR3 is TGTGCCAGCAGTCCTCAGGACAGCTTTTTTGCAACTAATGAAAAACTGTTTTTT. Translating it yields CASSPQDSFFATNEKLFF. V usage is TRBV27 and J usage is TRBJ1-4, with D possibly being TRBD1 (6 bases). The CDR3 is 18 residues long. In germline, CDR1 is MNHEY, CDR2 SMNVEV (reference sequence). V gave up 5 bases and J gave up 0 bases, with 19 bases separating them.

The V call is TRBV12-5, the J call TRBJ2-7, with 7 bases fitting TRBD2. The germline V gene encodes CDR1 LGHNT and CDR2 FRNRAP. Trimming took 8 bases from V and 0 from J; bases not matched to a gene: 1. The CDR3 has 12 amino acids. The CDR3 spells CASSGGSYEQYF. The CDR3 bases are TGTGCTAGTTCGGGGGGCTCCTACGAGCAGTACTTC.

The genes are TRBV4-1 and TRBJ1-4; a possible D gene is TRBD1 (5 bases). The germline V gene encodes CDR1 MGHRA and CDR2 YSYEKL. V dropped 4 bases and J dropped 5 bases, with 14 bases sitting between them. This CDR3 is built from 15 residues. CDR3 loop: CASSRSDSRNEKLFF. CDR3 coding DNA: TGCGCCAGCAGCCGGAGTGACAGCAGAAATGAAAAACTGTTTTTT.

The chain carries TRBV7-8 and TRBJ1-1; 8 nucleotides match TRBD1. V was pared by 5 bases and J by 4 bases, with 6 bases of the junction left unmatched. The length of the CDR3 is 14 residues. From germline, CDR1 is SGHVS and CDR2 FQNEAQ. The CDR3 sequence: CASSVDRGGTEAFF. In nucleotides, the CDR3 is TGTGCCAGCAGCGTAGACAGGGGAGGCACTGAAGCTTTCTTT.

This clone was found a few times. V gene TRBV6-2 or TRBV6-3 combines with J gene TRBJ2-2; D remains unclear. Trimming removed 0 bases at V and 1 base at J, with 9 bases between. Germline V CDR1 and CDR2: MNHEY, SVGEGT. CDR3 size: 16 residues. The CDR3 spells CASSYSGGMNTGELFF. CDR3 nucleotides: TGTGCCAGCAGTTACTCAGGCGGCATGAACACCGGGGAGCTGTTTTTT.

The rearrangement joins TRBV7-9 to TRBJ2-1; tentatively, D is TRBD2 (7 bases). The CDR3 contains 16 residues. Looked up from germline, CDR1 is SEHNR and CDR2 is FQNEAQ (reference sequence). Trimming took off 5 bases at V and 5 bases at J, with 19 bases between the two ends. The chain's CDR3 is CASSQGPGLSHNEQFF. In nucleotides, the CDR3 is TGTGCCAGCAGCCAGGGGCCGGGACTATCCCACAATGAGCAGTTCTTC. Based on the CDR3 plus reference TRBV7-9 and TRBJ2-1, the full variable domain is DTGVSQNPRHKITKRGQNVTFRCDPISEHNRLYWYRQTLGQGPEFLTYFQNEAQLEKSRLLSDRFSAERPKGSFSTLEIQRTEQGDSAMYLCASSQGPGLSHNEQFFGPGTRLTVL.

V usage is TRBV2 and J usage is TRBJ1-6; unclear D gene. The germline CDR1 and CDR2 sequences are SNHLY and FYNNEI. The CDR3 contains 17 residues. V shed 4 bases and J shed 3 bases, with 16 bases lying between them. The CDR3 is CASSVEQVPFYNSPLHF. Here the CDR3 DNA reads TGTGCCAGCAGTGTCGAGCAGGTCCCCTTCTATAATTCACCCCTCCACTTT. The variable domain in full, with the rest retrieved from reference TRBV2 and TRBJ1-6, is EPEVTQTPSHQVTQMGQEVILRCVPISNHLYFYWYRQILGQKVEFLVSFYNNEISEKSEIFDDQFSVERPDGSNFTLKIRSTKLEDSAMYFCASSVEQVPFYNSPLHFGNGTRLTVT.

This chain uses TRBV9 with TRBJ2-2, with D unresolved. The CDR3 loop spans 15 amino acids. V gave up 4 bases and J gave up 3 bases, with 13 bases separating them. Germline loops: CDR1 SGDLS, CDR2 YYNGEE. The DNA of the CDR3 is TGTGCCAGCAGCACCCTGGCGGTGGACACCGGGGAGCTGTTTTTT. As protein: CASSTLAVDTGELFF.

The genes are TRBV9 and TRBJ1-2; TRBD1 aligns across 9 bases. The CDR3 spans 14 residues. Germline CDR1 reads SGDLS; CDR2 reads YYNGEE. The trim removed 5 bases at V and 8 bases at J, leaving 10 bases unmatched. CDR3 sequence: CASRKQGAFGGYTF. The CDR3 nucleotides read TGTGCCAGCAGGAAACAGGGGGCCTTCGGCGGCTACACCTTC.

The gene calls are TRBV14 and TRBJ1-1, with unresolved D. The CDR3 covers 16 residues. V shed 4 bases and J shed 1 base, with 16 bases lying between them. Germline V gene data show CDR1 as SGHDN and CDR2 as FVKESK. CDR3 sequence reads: CASSLRAGLTNTEAFF. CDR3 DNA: TGTGCCAGCAGCCTGAGAGCGGGGTTAACGAACACTGAAGCTTTCTTT. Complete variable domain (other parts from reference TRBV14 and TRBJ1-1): EAGVTQFPSHSVIEKGQTVTLRCDPISGHDNLYWYRRVMGKEIKFLLHFVKESKQDESGMPNNRFLAERTGGTYSTLKVQPAELEDSGVYFCASSLRAGLTNTEAFFGQGTRLTVV.

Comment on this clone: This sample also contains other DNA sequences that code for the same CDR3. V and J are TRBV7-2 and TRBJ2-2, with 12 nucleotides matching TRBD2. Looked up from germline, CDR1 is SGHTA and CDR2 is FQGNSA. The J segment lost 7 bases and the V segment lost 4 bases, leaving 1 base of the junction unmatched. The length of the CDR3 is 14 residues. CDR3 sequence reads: CASSSLAGGGELFF. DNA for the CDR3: TGTGCCAGCAGCTCACTAGCGGGGGGCGGGGAGCTGTTTTTT.

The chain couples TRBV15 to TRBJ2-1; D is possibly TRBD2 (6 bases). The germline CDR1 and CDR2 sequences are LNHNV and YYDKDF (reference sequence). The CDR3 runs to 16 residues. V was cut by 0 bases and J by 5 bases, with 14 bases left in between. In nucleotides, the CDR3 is TGTGCCACCAGCAGAGAACGGGAGCAGAGAAACAATGAGCAGTTCTTC. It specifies CATSREREQRNNEQFF.

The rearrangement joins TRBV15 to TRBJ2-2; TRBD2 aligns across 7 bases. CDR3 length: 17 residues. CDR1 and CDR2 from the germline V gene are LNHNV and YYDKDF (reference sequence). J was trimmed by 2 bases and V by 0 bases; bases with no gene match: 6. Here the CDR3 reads CATSRDLLAVNTGELFF. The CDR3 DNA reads TGTGCCACCAGCAGAGATCTCCTAGCGGTAAACACCGGGGAGCTGTTTTTT.